These 23 T cell receptor beta chains were sequenced from one sample in a study of blood T cell repertoires in COVID-19. Clones were read by immunoSEQ multiplex PCR, and TCRdb kept only the in-frame ones, dropping some. Among approximately 300,000 clones listed, roughly nine tenths were seen once. The specimen was peripheral blood. All receptors derive from a man aged 18 to 29 who had recovered from COVID-19.

J is TRBJ2-3 and V is TRBV7-6, with a possible D match to TRBD2 (6 bases). Germline V gives CDR1 SGHVS, CDR2 FNYEAQ. The length of the CDR3 is 16 residues. V was clipped by 5 bases and J by 2 bases, with 17 bases between them. CDR3 coding DNA: TGTGCCAGCAGCCCGGGACTCGGTGGGGCCACAGATACGCAGTATTTT. Translated, it gives CASSPGLGGATDTQYF.

The table lists this clone with a few counts. The chain joins TRBV5-1 to TRBJ2-7; D perhaps matches TRBD1 (5 bases). Trimming shortened V by 0 bases and J by 4 bases, and 5 bases separated the two germline ends. The CDR3 sequence is 12 residues long. Germline CDR1 reads SGHRS; CDR2 reads YFSETQ. CDR3 amino acids: CASSLEGYEQYF. CDR3 coding DNA: TGCGCCAGCAGCTTGGAGGGGTACGAGCAGTACTTC. Drawing the rest from reference TRBV5-1 and TRBJ2-7, the complete variable domain is KAGVTQTPRYLIKTRGQQVTLSCSPISGHRSVSWYQQTPGQGLQFLFEYFSETQRNKGNFPGRFSGRQFSNSRSEMNVSTLELGDSALYLCASSLEGYEQYFGPGTRLTVT.

This chain links TRBV19 with TRBJ1-2, with 10 nucleotides matching TRBD1. The CDR3 is made up of 17 amino acids. Germline CDR1 reads LNHDA; CDR2 reads SQIVND (reference sequence). J gave up 1 base and V 3 bases, and 8 bases lay outside the gene matches. Here the CDR3 reads CASSIRTGGPFNYGYTF. CDR3 sequence (DNA): TGTGCCAGTAGTATCCGGACAGGGGGACCGTTTAACTATGGCTACACCTTC.

The chain has TRBV5-6 and TRBJ1-2; D is unresolved. Between the trimmed V and J ends, which lost 0 bases and 4 bases, there was a span of 13 bases. The CDR3 is 15 residues long. CDR1 SGHDT and CDR2 YYEEEE come from the germline V gene. CDR3 nucleotide sequence: TGTGCCAGCAGCTTGGGGGTGGGCAACCCCTATGGCTACACCTTC. Its translation: CASSLGVGNPYGYTF.

The J gene is TRBJ2-7, the V gene TRBV4-1; 7 bases are a match to TRBD2. Germline CDR1 reads MGHRA; CDR2 reads YSYEKL. The CDR3 length is 16 residues. After removal of 0 bases from V and 7 bases from J, the junction contained 12 bases not matched to a gene. The DNA for the CDR3 is TGCGCCAGCAGCCAAGATCGCGGGGGTGCTATACGAGAGCAGTACTTC. Protein sequence: CASSQDRGGAIREQYF.

The V and J genes are TRBV7-9 and TRBJ1-1, with TRBD1 matching over 7 bases. The length of the CDR3 is 16 residues. V lost 3 bases to trimming and J lost 12 bases; unmatched junction nucleotides: 19. Per the germline V gene, CDR1 is SEHNR and CDR2 is FQNEAQ (reference sequence). The CDR3 sequence is CASSLEGQHQSPGSFF. CDR3 in DNA: TGTGCCAGCAGCTTGGAGGGACAGCATCAATCCCCTGGGTCTTTCTTT.

The rearrangement joins TRBV6-1 to TRBJ2-3; 8 positions match TRBD2. From germline, CDR1 is MNHNS and CDR2 SASEGT. The CDR3 totals 16 residues. J was trimmed by 4 bases and V by 2 bases; bases with no gene match: 8. This CDR3 reads CASSEHRGGLADTQYF. CDR3 bases: TGTGCCAGCAGTGAACACCGGGGGGGCCTGGCAGATACGCAGTATTTT.

The chain joins TRBV6-5 to TRBJ2-7; 7 nucleotides match TRBD2. With V trimmed by 6 bases and J by 2 bases, 4 bases remained unmatched. The germline gives CDR1 MNHEY, CDR2 SVGAGI. CDR3 length: 13 amino acids. CDR3 nucleotide sequence: TGTGCCAGCAGGGGGGGGGACCCCTACGAGCAGTACTTC. Its protein product is CASRGGDPYEQYF.

This clone has a single count. The chain combines TRBV6-5 with TRBJ2-7; 9 positions match TRBD1. There are 15 residues in the CDR3. V lost 2 bases to trimming and J lost 2 bases; unmatched junction nucleotides: 4. From germline, CDR1 is MNHEY and CDR2 SVGAGI. Here the CDR3 reads CASSYGGQGPYEQYF. CDR3 bases: TGTGCCAGCAGTTACGGGGGACAGGGCCCCTACGAGCAGTACTTC.

This chain uses TRBV6-5 with TRBJ1-3; D call uncertain. Deletions cut 2 bases from V and 0 bases from J, with 8 bases between. Per the germline V gene, CDR1 is MNHEY and CDR2 is SVGAGI. CDR3 length: 15 amino acids. CDR3 DNA sequence: TGTGCCAGCAGTTACAACCGCTACTCTGGAAACACCATATATTTT. This gives the protein CASSYNRYSGNTIYF.

This clone showed up just once. V and J are TRBV19 and TRBJ1-2, with TRBD1 matching over 8 bases. V dropped 1 base and J dropped 4; count of bases not matched to a gene: 2. CDR1 LNHDA and CDR2 SQIVND come from the germline V gene (reference sequence). The CDR3 is made up of 14 amino acids. CDR3 amino acids: CASSIAGTGYGYTF. The CDR3 coding sequence is TGTGCCAGTAGTATAGCCGGGACAGGCTATGGCTACACCTTC.

The rearrangement joins TRBV6-6 to TRBJ2-2; D unclear. The V and J ends lost 6 bases and 6 bases respectively, with 8 bases between them. Germline CDR1 reads MNHNY; CDR2 reads SVGAGI (reference sequence). The CDR3 spans 12 residues. As DNA, the CDR3 is TGTGCCAGCAGCCTGAGTCCCGGGGAGCTGTTTTTT. Residues: CASSLSPGELFF.

V and J are TRBV11-1 and TRBJ2-7; 8 bases map to TRBD2. The CDR3 totals 15 residues. With 5 bases clipped from V and 4 bases from J, the junction kept 10 bases outside the gene matches. In germline, CDR1 is SGHAT, CDR2 FQDESV (reference sequence). CDR3 nucleotide sequence: TGTGCCAGCAGCCGCGCCGGGCGGGGGGTTTACGAGCAGTACTTC. It specifies CASSRAGRGVYEQYF. The whole variable domain, filled in from reference TRBV11-1 and TRBJ2-7, reads EAEVAQSPRYKITEKSQAVAFWCDPISGHATLYWYRQILGQGPELLVQFQDESVVDDSQLPKDRFSAERLKGVDSTLKIQPAELGDSAMYLCASSRAGRGVYEQYFGPGTRLTVT.

The chain joins TRBV6-5 to TRBJ1-6; D is perhaps TRBD1 (6 bases). This CDR3 is 15 amino acids long. V lost 6 bases and J lost 5, with 14 bases in between. The V gene's germline CDR1 is MNHEY and CDR2 SVGAGI. In DNA form, the CDR3 reads TGTGCCAGCAGGACTGGTGCAGGGGATAATTCACCCCTCCACTTT. This translates into CASRTGAGDNSPLHF.

CDR3 protein: CASSQEAETGTQYF. The CDR3 DNA reads as TGTGCCAGCAGCCAGGAGGCCGAGACAGGGACGCAGTATTTT. This chain connects TRBV3-1 (or the pseudogene TRBV3-2) to TRBJ2-3, with 7 bases identical to TRBD1. Per germline, CDR1 LGHDT and CDR2 YNNKEL (reference sequence). The CDR3 totals 14 residues. V shed 3 bases, J shed 9 bases, and the junction held 9 bases outside the gene matches.

The J gene is TRBJ1-3, the V gene TRBV7-8; D possibly corresponds to TRBD1 (5 bases). The CDR3 loop spans 15 amino acids. V lost 3 bases to trimming and J lost 3 bases, with 12 bases between them. Germline lookup yields CDR1 SGHVS and CDR2 FQNEAQ. DNA for the CDR3: TGTGCCAGCAGCTTGTCCAGGGAAAGTGGAAACACCATATATTTT. Translation gives CASSLSRESGNTIYF.

The count of this clone is one. This rearrangement joins TRBV15 to TRBJ1-2, with a weak D call TRBD1 (5 bases). Trimming pared 5 bases from V and 6 bases from J, leaving 25 bases between. CDR3 size: 17 residues. Germline values: CDR1 LNHNV, CDR2 YYDKDF (reference sequence). CDR3 nucleotides: TGTGCCACCAGCTTACCTTTGGGGCAGTTAAAAGTCGATGGCTACACCTTC. This encodes CATSLPLGQLKVDGYTF.

In its sample, this clone was seen a few times. The chain combines TRBV12-3 or TRBV12-4 with TRBJ1-2; D is uncertain. The CDR3 runs to 12 residues. Trimming left V 3 bases short and J 3 bases short, with 5 bases between. The CDR3 loop reads CASSLADYGYTF. For the CDR3, the DNA is TGTGCCAGCAGTTTGGCAGACTATGGCTACACCTTC.

This chain joins TRBV18 and TRBJ1-1; D remains unclear. This CDR3 is 15 amino acids long. V shed 3 bases and J shed 7 bases, with 18 bases lying between them. Germline-derived CDR1 and CDR2 are KGHSH and LQKENI. The CDR3 region has the DNA TGTGCCAGCTCACCTAGTTTCGAAACAGATGGTGAAGCTTTCTTT. It codes for CASSPSFETDGEAFF.

The gene calls are TRBV9 and TRBJ2-1; 9 bases match TRBD2. The CDR3 covers 16 residues. Germline assignment: CDR1 SGDLS and CDR2 YYNGEE. Germline trimming cut 0 bases from V and 7 bases from J; bases unmatched to any gene: 8. CDR3 loop: CASSVDGAGGLNEQFF. As DNA, the CDR3 is TGTGCCAGCAGCGTAGACGGAGCGGGGGGCCTTAATGAGCAGTTCTTC. The full variable domain, with the rest looked up from reference TRBV9 and TRBJ2-1, is DSGVTQTPKHLITATGQRVTLRCSPRSGDLSVYWYQQSLDQGLQFLIQYYNGEERAKGNILERFSAQQFPDLHSELNLSSLELGDSALYFCASSVDGAGGLNEQFFGPGTRLTVL.

The chain combines TRBV7-6 with TRBJ1-2; 9 positions match TRBD1. The CDR3 extends over 14 amino acids. Per the germline V gene, CDR1 is SGHVS and CDR2 is FNYEAQ. J was trimmed by 6 bases and V by 1 base; bases with no gene match: 3. The CDR3 bases are TGTGCCAGCAGCTTAGATACAGGGGGCGATGGCTACACCTTC. Protein sequence: CASSLDTGGDGYTF.

V is TRBV30 and J is TRBJ2-4, with TRBD1 identical over 7 bases. This CDR3 contains 15 residues. The junction had 9 bases not matched to a gene; V was cut back by 1 base and J by 6 bases. The germline V gene encodes CDR1 GTSNPN and CDR2 SVGIG (reference sequence). The CDR3 nucleotides are TGTGCCTGGAGTGACGGACAGGAGCGTGGAAACATTCAGTACTTC. This encodes CAWSDGQERGNIQYF. The entire variable domain, with the rest obtained from reference TRBV30 and TRBJ2-4, is as follows: SQTIHQWPATLVQPVGSPLSLECTVEGTSNPNLYWYRQAAGRGLQLLFYSVGIGQISSEVPQNLSASRPQDRQFILSSKKLLLSDSGFYLCAWSDGQERGNIQYFGAGTRLSVL.

V gene TRBV2 combines with J gene TRBJ2-3, with TRBD1 matching 7 bases. Germline loops: CDR1 SNHLY, CDR2 FYNNEI. The CDR3 extends over 15 amino acids. With V trimmed by 2 bases and J by 2 bases, 4 bases remained unmatched. CDR3 coding DNA: TGTGCCAGCAGTGAAACCGGGACAGACACAGATACGCAGTATTTT. Translated: CASSETGTDTDTQYF.